Given below is one T cell receptor (beta chain) in context. Each CDR3 protein is one row after TCRdb ran MiXCR on the 5' RACE reads. The sample contains approximately 530,000 distinct CDR3 sequences, about a fifth of which appear only once. This sample is drawn from a study of identical twins. Per the germline V gene, CDR1 is DFQATT and CDR2 is SNEGSKA (reference sequence). With V trimmed by 6 bases and J by 5 bases, 3 bases remained unmatched. This CDR3 comprises 12 residues. The sample was also linked to a second study, of yellow fever vaccine responses in identical twins. As that report states: A vaccine T cell response that seemed partly convergent and partly personalized was reported in twins.

Sequenced sample: CD4+ T cells sorted from blood. This sequence was found in a woman aged 18-29 years in good health. The V gene is TRBV20-1, the J gene TRBJ1-2; 10 bases map to TRBD1. Written as DNA, the CDR3 is TGCAGTGCCACGGACAGGGGGTATGGCTACACCTTC. Its protein is CSATDRGYGYTF.